The 14 T cell receptor beta chains in this list originate from one sample, sequenced in a study of cytomegalovirus exposure and HLA in healthy donors. In the PCR, 60 Vbeta and 13 Jbeta primers were used. Data came from immunoSEQ multiplex PCR; TCRdb stores just in-frame clones and leaves some out. Found here are 120,000 to 150,000 clones; the top ten clones hold about 2.5%. The sample consisted of PBMCs. The receptors derive from a man between 40 and 49 years old in good health and CMV-seronegative.

The chain combines TRBV6-1 with TRBJ1-5; D call uncertain. This CDR3 is 13 amino acids long. CDR1 and CDR2 (germline): MNHNS, SASEGT. V dropped 2 bases and J dropped 4 bases, with 6 bases sitting between them. DNA of the CDR3: TGTGCCAGCAGTGAAACGGTTAATCAGCCCCAGCATTTT. It translates to CASSETVNQPQHF.

The V gene is TRBV13, the J gene TRBJ2-7; 7 nucleotides line up with TRBD1. The germline CDR1 and CDR2 sequences are PRHDT and FYEKMQ (reference sequence). The CDR3 consists of 15 residues. The V segment lost 3 bases and the J segment 3 bases; nucleotides outside the gene matches: 8. The CDR3 protein is CASSFRQGEGYEQYF. CDR3 nucleotides: TGTGCCAGCAGCTTTCGACAGGGCGAAGGCTACGAGCAGTACTTC.

The chain has TRBV6-1 and TRBJ1-5; D possibly corresponds to TRBD1 (5 bases). CDR1 and CDR2 (germline): MNHNS, SASEGT. This CDR3 region has 13 residues. Between the trimmed V and J ends, which lost 6 bases and 10 bases, there was a span of 16 bases. CDR3 coding DNA: TGTGCCAGCAGCTCAGGGCCGGAACTTCCCCAGCATTTT. This sequence encodes CASSSGPELPQHF.

CDR3 sequence reads: CASGAFSGANVLTF. The CDR3 nucleotides are TGTGCCAGTGGGGCCTTCTCTGGGGCCAACGTCCTGACTTTC. The chain recombines TRBV6-5 with TRBJ2-6; D is possibly TRBD1 (5 bases). V lost 9 bases, J lost 0 bases, and 9 bases lay in between. From germline, CDR1 is MNHEY and CDR2 SVGAGI. This CDR3 is built from 14 residues.

The CDR3, as DNA: TGTGCCAGCAGTTACTCGGGCGGGGGCCAAACAGATACGCAGTATTTT. This translates into CASSYSGGGQTDTQYF. The genes are TRBV6-5 and TRBJ2-3; tentatively, D is TRBD2 (7 bases). Trimming took off 0 bases at V and 3 bases at J, with 13 bases between the two ends. There are 16 residues in the CDR3. CDR1 and CDR2 from the germline V gene are MNHEY and SVGAGI.

The chain combines TRBV27 with TRBJ2-3; 9 bases align to TRBD2. From germline, CDR1 is MNHEY and CDR2 SMNVEV (reference sequence). With V trimmed by 0 bases and J by 3 bases, 7 bases remained unmatched. The CDR3 consists of 17 residues. The CDR3 loop reads CASSLSWVAGATDTQYF. The CDR3 nucleotides are TGTGCCAGCAGTTTATCATGGGTAGCGGGGGCGACAGATACGCAGTATTTT.

A note on this clone: At one of its ends the junction is not consistent with the germline gene, which may arise from a read error. The CDR3 DNA sequence: TGTGCCAGCAGTGAAACGCACAGGACCACTGCCCTTTTT. Amino acids: CASSETHRTTALF. The chain has TRBV6-1 and TRBJ1-1; tentatively, D is TRBD1 (5 bases). Germline assignment: CDR1 MNHNS and CDR2 SASEGT. The CDR3 extends over 13 amino acids.

This chain uses TRBV4-2 with TRBJ1-3; D is uncertain. Germline V gene data show CDR1 as LGHNA and CDR2 as YNFKEQ. This CDR3 is 15 amino acids long. V dropped 1 base and J dropped 0 bases, with 7 bases sitting between them. The DNA for the CDR3 is TGTGCCAGCAGCCAAGGGCAAAACTCTGGAAACACCATATATTTT. Translated, it gives CASSQGQNSGNTIYF.

DNA of the CDR3: TGCGCCAGCAGCCAAGCGGGAGGGGGCCGCTCCTACGAGCAGTACTTC. Translating gives CASSQAGGGRSYEQYF. The chain has TRBV4-1 and TRBJ2-7, with D tentatively TRBD2 (8 bases). The CDR3 runs 16 residues. Between the trimmed V and J ends, which lost 1 base and 0 bases, there was a span of 13 bases. The germline gives CDR1 MGHRA, CDR2 YSYEKL.

The chain links TRBV2 to TRBJ2-5; 12 bases agree with TRBD2. With V trimmed by 1 base and J by 1 base, 1 base remained unmatched. Germline-derived CDR1 and CDR2 are SNHLY and FYNNEI. CDR3 size: 16 residues. The CDR3 loop is CASSEELAGGQETQYF. In DNA, the CDR3 is TGTGCCAGCAGTGAAGAACTAGCGGGGGGCCAAGAGACCCAGTACTTC.

The chain employs TRBV11-2 and TRBJ2-7; 7 positions match TRBD1. Trimming removed 3 bases from V and 0 bases from J; junction bases left unmatched: 5. In germline, CDR1 is SGHAT, CDR2 FQNNGV. CDR3 length equals 15 residues. The CDR3 nucleotides read TGTGCCAGCAGCTTCCGGGACAGCTTCTCCTACGAGCAGTACTTC. This translates into CASSFRDSFSYEQYF. The whole variable domain, filled in from reference TRBV11-2 and TRBJ2-7, reads EAGVAQSPRYKIIEKRQSVAFWCNPISGHATLYWYQQILGQGPKLLIQFQNNGVVDDSQLPKDRFSAERLKGVDSTLKIQPAKLEDSAVYLCASSFRDSFSYEQYFGPGTRLTVT.

V and J are TRBV11-2 and TRBJ2-7; D not resolved. Germline V gene lookup returns CDR1 SGHAT and CDR2 FQNNGV. The CDR3 consists of 13 residues. V lost 1 base to trimming and J lost 4 bases, with 8 bases between them. CDR3 region: CASSLVSAYEQYF. The DNA of the CDR3 is TGTGCCAGCAGCTTAGTAAGCGCTTACGAGCAGTACTTC.

The CDR3 region is CASNEKGTVDEKLFF. In DNA, the CDR3 is TGTGCCAGCAACGAAAAAGGGACAGTAGATGAAAAACTGTTTTTT. This sequence joins TRBV7-9 and TRBJ1-4; TRBD1 matches at 7 bases. Trimming removed 7 bases from V and 6 bases from J; junction bases left unmatched: 11. This CDR3 is built from 15 residues. Germline CDR1 SEHNR, CDR2 FQNEAQ (reference sequence).

The rearrangement joins TRBV10-3 to TRBJ2-3, with a tentative D call TRBD1 (6 bases). Germline CDR1 ENHRY, CDR2 SYGVKD. Between the trimmed V and J ends, which lost 5 bases and 6 bases, there was a span of 12 bases. CDR3 length: 13 amino acids. The CDR3 region is CAISTTGLDTQYF. CDR3 bases: TGTGCCATCAGTACTACAGGGCTGGATACGCAGTATTTT.